This T cell receptor (beta chain) was sequenced during a study of shared clonotypes between healthy human individuals. From CD4+ cells came CD45RA+ naive and CD45RA-negative memory subsets. Each replicate PCR on the sorted subsets used 200 to 250 ng DNA (around 30,000 T cell genomes). Method: immunoSEQ multiplex PCR; TCRdb's copy keeps in-frame clones and lacks some. There are around 980,000 clones in the sample; approximately 80% occur only once, and 0.55% to 0.7% lies in the top ten. Concerning this clone: Its antigen remains unknown.

Regarding the study as a whole: Non-shared clonotypes were found to have lower generation probabilities than the clonotypes that were shared by all four of the sorted-subset donors.

There are 12 residues in the CDR3. Per the germline V gene, CDR1 is MDHEN and CDR2 is SYDVKM. Losses at the gene ends were 10 bases for V and 7 bases for J; bases not matched to a gene: 5. The chain is built from TRBV28 and TRBJ2-4, with 9 bases lining up with TRBD2. Sequencing was performed on memory CD4+ T cells from PBMCs. Noted subset: CD45RA-negative fraction. This receptor was obtained from a young man in good health. Some clones in this sample may be carry-over from other donors' samples. The CDR3 here is CATRGRANIQYF. Written as DNA, the CDR3 is TGTGCCACCCGCGGGAGGGCGAACATTCAGTACTTC.